This TCR beta chain was captured by sequencing in a study of long-term antiretroviral therapy in people with HIV. With survey level as its setting, the immunoSEQ assay was v3.0. Sequencing was performed with immunoSEQ multiplex PCR; in TCRdb, only in-frame clones are kept and a portion is missing. The sample lists around 21,000 clones; 81% were seen once. Germline V gene sequence: CDR1 SGDLS, CDR2 YYNGEE. The CDR3 is 19 residues long. Trimming removed 3 bases from V and 0 bases from J, with 23 bases in between. The material was unsorted PBMCs, obtained 1.5 years after starting antiretroviral therapy. This sequence joins TRBV9 and TRBJ2-3; the D gene is possibly TRBD2 (7 bases). The clonotype originates from a man aged 25 to 45 with HIV. CDR3 DNA: TGTGCCAGCAGCGACGGCGAGGAAGGGGGGGGCGCTAGCACAGATACGCAGTATTTT. It specifies CASSDGEEGGGASTDTQYF.